The clone carrying this TCR beta chain was seen repeatedly, ten times or more. Its antigen is unidentified. The sample comes from a study of T-cell reconstitution after alpha-beta-depleted transplantation in children. Study-level points and caveats: Elevated TCRbeta diversity at day 60 was traced, in some patients, to surviving recipient T cells and thymic progenitors. A year post-transplant, T-cell counts and diversity derived mostly from newly produced T cells. Expanded graft clones numbering several hundred reportedly gave rise to alpha-beta T cells about two months after transplant.

Germline loops: CDR1 SNHLY, CDR2 FYNNEI. Trimming took off 5 bases at V and 8 bases at J, with 22 bases between the two ends. The CDR3 spans 16 residues. Unique molecular identifiers were incorporated during preparation of the TCRbeta library. MiXCR was run by TCRdb on the PCR reads, yielding one entry per CDR3 protein. The sample shows approximately 32,000 distinct CDR3 sequences, over 6.5% of them seen only once. Sequencing was performed on peripheral blood, taken 60 days after TCRalphabeta/CD19-depleted stem cell transplant. The chain links TRBV2 to TRBJ2-1, with D tentatively TRBD2 (5 bases). The receptor was derived from a child younger than two who had a stem cell transplant for acute myeloid leukemia, so the T cells may come from the graft donor. The CDR3 spells CASSSRTAVVSHEQFF. As DNA, the CDR3 is TGTGCCAGCAGTTCCCGGACTGCGGTAGTTTCTCATGAGCAGTTCTTC.